One and the same sample provided the 19 T cell receptor beta chains below, sequenced in a study of cytomegalovirus exposure and HLA in healthy donors. Sequencing used immunoSEQ multiplex PCR; TCRdb keeps in-frame clones, though not all of them. The table shows more than 100,000 clones, with approximately 90% occurring only once. The sequenced material came from PBMCs. All receptors derive from a woman between 18 and 29 years old in good health and CMV-seropositive.

This clone has just a few counts. This chain links TRBV19 with TRBJ1-4, with TRBD1 as a possible D gene (6 bases). Germline values: CDR1 LNHDA, CDR2 SQIVND (reference sequence). Trimming removed 3 bases from V and 10 bases from J, with 6 bases in between. The CDR3 is made up of 11 amino acids. CDR3 amino acids: CASSMGAKLFF. CDR3 nucleotides: TGTGCCAGTAGTATGGGGGCAAAACTGTTTTTT.

This sequence joins TRBV6-1 and TRBJ1-1, with a tentative D call TRBD1 (5 bases). CDR3 length equals 16 residues. Germline CDR1 and CDR2: MNHNS and SASEGT. Trimming pared 2 bases from V and 0 bases from J, leaving 13 bases between. In DNA, the CDR3 is TGTGCCAGCAGTGAACCCCCGGGGGAGTTGAACACTGAAGCTTTCTTT. It is translated as CASSEPPGELNTEAFF.

This chain connects TRBV18 to TRBJ2-5; possibly TRBD1 for D (6 bases). Trimming stripped 9 bases from V and 7 bases from J, with 18 bases between. CDR3 length: 13 amino acids. Germline assignment: CDR1 KGHSH and CDR2 LQKENI. The CDR3 protein is CASNEGDWRTQYF. CDR3 coding DNA: TGTGCCAGTAACGAGGGGGATTGGAGGACCCAGTACTTC.

This clone turned up a few times. The chain has TRBV5-1 and TRBJ1-1, with unresolved D. Germline V gene data show CDR1 as SGHRS and CDR2 as YFSETQ. The CDR3 is 13 residues long. V dropped 1 base and J dropped 4 bases, with 8 bases sitting between them. In DNA, the CDR3 is TGCGCCAGCAGCTTGTGGAGTGGCACTGAAGCTTTCTTT. As protein: CASSLWSGTEAFF.

This chain connects TRBV10-1 to TRBJ2-1; D uncertain. The V gene's germline CDR1 is WNHNN and CDR2 SYGVQD (reference sequence). CDR3 size: 11 residues. Deletions cut 6 bases from V and 9 bases from J, with 9 bases between. The CDR3 DNA follows: TGCGCCAGCAGGTGGTGGAGTGAGCAGTTCTTC. As protein: CASRWWSEQFF.

A single count supports this clone. The chain is built from TRBV5-1 and TRBJ2-7, with a possible D match to TRBD1 (5 bases). Germline V CDR1 and CDR2: SGHRS, YFSETQ. The CDR3 totals 14 residues. With 1 base removed from V and 2 bases from J, the gap between germline ends came to 10 bases. Here the CDR3 DNA reads TGCGCCAGCAGCTTGACAGGCCCCCCCTACGAGCAGTACTTC. Translation gives CASSLTGPPYEQYF.

This chain links TRBV11-2 with TRBJ1-1; D is perhaps TRBD1 (5 bases). This CDR3 has 9 amino acids. Germline CDR1 reads SGHAT; CDR2 reads FQNNGV. The V end lost 9 bases, the J end lost 8 bases, and 7 bases lay between the germline ends. Here the CDR3 DNA reads TGTGCCAGGGACAAAGAAGCTTTCTTT. Amino acid sequence: CARDKEAFF.

The CDR3, as DNA: TGTGCCAGCAGCGTAGGGCCTACACAGGGAAGGCGCGCTGAAGCTTTCTTT. Translated, it gives CASSVGPTQGRRAEAFF. The chain uses TRBV9 and TRBJ1-1, with D perhaps TRBD1 (6 bases). V lost 0 bases, J lost 6 bases, and 21 bases lay in between. The CDR3 covers 17 residues. Germline V gene sequence: CDR1 SGDLS, CDR2 YYNGEE. The full variable domain, rest sourced from reference TRBV9 and TRBJ1-1, is DSGVTQTPKHLITATGQRVTLRCSPRSGDLSVYWYQQSLDQGLQFLIQYYNGEERAKGNILERFSAQQFPDLHSELNLSSLELGDSALYFCASSVGPTQGRRAEAFFGQGTRLTVV.

This clone is a singleton in its sample. The chain carries TRBV4-2 and TRBJ2-5; D is possibly TRBD2 (5 bases). Germline lookup yields CDR1 LGHNA and CDR2 YNFKEQ. This CDR3 spans 17 amino acids. Trimming shortened V by 1 base and J by 5 bases, and 20 bases separated the two germline ends. The DNA for the CDR3 is TGTGCCAGCAGCCAAGGTTTGGGTGGGGTTCGCGGGGAGACCCAGTACTTC. As protein: CASSQGLGGVRGETQYF.

The chain couples TRBV19 to TRBJ1-5; TRBD1 might be the D (5 bases). The germline V gene encodes CDR1 LNHDA and CDR2 SQIVND (reference sequence). The CDR3 consists of 18 residues. V dropped 0 bases and J dropped 2 bases, with 17 bases sitting between them. The CDR3 DNA follows: TGTGCCAGTAGTATAGAGGGGCGGGGGACGGTGCGCAATCAGCCCCAGCATTTT. Translation: CASSIEGRGTVRNQPQHF.

The V and J genes are TRBV6-1 and TRBJ1-2; D is unresolved. Trimming left V 5 bases short and J 3 bases short, with 10 bases between. The CDR3 extends over 13 amino acids. CDR1 is MNHNS, CDR2 SASEGT, per germline. CDR3 DNA sequence: TGTGCCAGCAGTCGAGAACAGCACTATGGCTACACCTTC. Its protein product is CASSREQHYGYTF.

V and J are TRBV6-1 and TRBJ1-3, with TRBD1 matching over 7 bases. Germline V lookup: CDR1 MNHNS, CDR2 SASEGT. The V gene end was trimmed by 2 bases and the J gene end by 4 bases; junction bases not matched to a gene: 5. The CDR3 has 15 residues. CDR3 loop: CASSEKGAGGNTIYF. As DNA, the CDR3 is TGTGCCAGCAGTGAAAAGGGGGCAGGAGGAAACACCATATATTTT.

V is TRBV7-3 and J is TRBJ1-1; TRBD1 matches 9 bases. V trimming: 5 bases; J trimming: 6 bases; junction bases outside the gene matches: 19. CDR1 is SGHTA, CDR2 FQGTGA, per germline. This CDR3 contains 18 residues. The DNA for the CDR3 is TGTGCCAGCAGCACCCCGTGGGAGGACAGGGGTTTGGGGGCTGAAGCTTTCTTT. Translation: CASSTPWEDRGLGAEAFF. The full variable domain, its missing parts supplied by reference TRBV7-3 and TRBJ1-1, is GAGVSQTPSNKVTEKGKYVELRCDPISGHTALYWYRQSLGQGPEFLIYFQGTGAADDSGLPNDRFFAVRPEGSVSTLKIQRTERGDSAVYLCASSTPWEDRGLGAEAFFGQGTRLTVV.

This chain joins TRBV29-1 and TRBJ1-2; D is unclear. This CDR3 is 11 amino acids long. Trimming left V 5 bases short and J 0 bases short, with 4 bases between. Per the germline V gene, CDR1 is SQVTM and CDR2 is ANQGSEA. DNA of the CDR3: TGCAGCGTTCCATCTAACTATGGCTACACCTTC. This gives the protein CSVPSNYGYTF.

This sequence joins TRBV7-3 and TRBJ2-7, with TRBD1 matching 7 bases. J was trimmed by 5 bases and V by 2 bases; bases with no gene match: 3. Germline V gives CDR1 SGHTA, CDR2 FQGTGA. CDR3 size: 13 residues. Here the CDR3 reads CASSLDRANEQYF. The CDR3 bases are TGTGCCAGCAGCTTAGACAGGGCCAACGAGCAGTACTTC.

The V call is TRBV2, the J call TRBJ1-4, with 9 bases lining up with TRBD1. CDR3 length: 15 amino acids. Germline V CDR1 and CDR2: SNHLY, FYNNEI. Trimming took 6 bases from V and 8 from J; bases not matched to a gene: 10. The CDR3 nucleotides read TGTGCCAGCAGGGAAACAGGGGGCCAAGTGGAAAAACTGTTTTTT. Translating it yields CASRETGGQVEKLFF.

The V call is TRBV21-1, the J call TRBJ1-5; the table's D call TRBD1 went unverified against the DNA. TRBV21-1 is shown as a pseudogene. CDR3 size: 16 residues. CDR3 nucleotide sequence: TGTGCCAGCAGCGAACCGGGACAGAAAAGCAATCAGCCCCAGCATTTT. Protein product: CASSEPGQKSNQPQHF.

This rearrangement joins TRBV7-6 to TRBJ2-5, with 8 bases fitting TRBD2. J was trimmed by 5 bases and V by 7 bases; bases with no gene match: 15. Germline lookup yields CDR1 SGHVS and CDR2 FNYEAQ. CDR3 length equals 16 residues. The chain's CDR3 is CASTKGGLGIGETQYF. The CDR3 coding sequence is TGTGCCAGCACTAAAGGGGGACTAGGAATTGGGGAGACCCAGTACTTC. Full variable domain (rest looked up from reference TRBV7-6 and TRBJ2-5): GAGVSQSPRYKVTKRGQDVALRCDPISGHVSLYWYRQALGQGPEFLTYFNYEAQQDKSGLPNDRFSAERPEGSISTLTIQRTEQRDSAMYRCASTKGGLGIGETQYFGPGTRLLVL.

The V call is TRBV4-2, the J call TRBJ2-1; TRBD2 aligns across 9 bases. V trimming: 3 bases; J trimming: 4 bases; junction bases outside the gene matches: 4. The germline V gene has CDR1 LGHNA and CDR2 YNFKEQ. This CDR3 is built from 15 residues. The CDR3 bases are TGTGCCAGCAGCCATCTAGCGGGATCTTACAATGAGCAGTTCTTC. Amino acid sequence: CASSHLAGSYNEQFF.